This paragraph covers one T cell receptor beta chain sequence. Antigen specificity is unknown. The data stem from a study of cytomegalovirus exposure and HLA in healthy donors. Points from the study as a whole: In vitro assays verified that a few CMV-associated chains recognized CMV antigens specifically. The tendency of first-cohort TCR clusters to co-occur in the roughly 110 validation repertoires was the finding of a later analysis.

The junction had 5 bases not matched to a gene; V was cut back by 5 bases and J by 3 bases. The CDR3 length is 15 residues. From germline, CDR1 is SGHRS and CDR2 YFSETQ. Generated by immunoSEQ multiplex PCR, the TCRdb table keeps only in-frame clones and is missing some. This table holds about 150,000 clones, 85% to 90% found once. The sequence was obtained from a woman under 30 in good health and CMV-seropositive. V and J are TRBV5-1 and TRBJ2-5; 12 bases match TRBD2. The sequenced sample was PBMCs. The chain's CDR3 is CASSSWTSGKETQYF. In DNA, the CDR3 is TGCGCCAGCAGTTCATGGACTAGCGGGAAAGAGACCCAGTACTTC.